This TCR beta chain was found in a study of blood T cell repertoires in COVID-19 (TCRdb year 2020). Background for the entire study: The collaborator samples originated in the United States, Italy and Spain and spanned the acute and convalescent phases of COVID-19. The prospective study material was composed of cDNA or gDNA derived from T cells, B-cell-depleted T cells, or PBMCs. Deeply sampled blood TCRbeta repertoires from subjects exposed to, actively infected with, or recovered from COVID-19 were included in the dataset. The repertoires were released in a freely available public database intended as a resource for research on the immune response to SARS-CoV-2. Samples came from the ongoing ImmuneRACE study (first 160 participants) plus 1,254 subjects from 6 global collaborators. Sample metadata almost always included a de-identified subject ID, COVID-19 status, age in years and sex. Where available, HLA class I and class II types were obtained from metadata supplied by the sample provider rather than from assay-based typing. Study-wide findings and limitations: The amount of clinical and demographic metadata varied by source and participant and was provided uncurated.

CDR1 and CDR2 are drawn from the germline V gene (reference sequence): GTSNPN, SVGIG. There are 13 amino acids in the CDR3, from cysteine to phenylalanine inclusive. Only CDR3 DNA remains: 39 bases, in frame from the first base. V and J are truncated by 0 bases and 5 bases respectively, leaving an intervening sequence of 8 bases. Whole blood was collected in K2EDTA tubes by collaborating institutions according to the institutions' own protocols. For TCRbeta analysis, collaborator samples were shipped as frozen whole blood, as isolated PBMCs, or as DNA extracted from either sample type. A word on this clone: Which antigen it targets is not known. Base qualities are missing; no much larger clone stands one base away. Other DNA sequences from this sample encode an identical CDR3 as well.

TCRbeta CDR3 regions were amplified from genomic DNA using the immunoSEQ Assay, a bias-controlled multiplex PCR. Processing in the source paper ran as follows. Within the assay, amplification of reference gene primers was used to estimate how many nucleated cells each sample contained. To quantify the absolute abundance of each unique TCRbeta CDR3 rearrangement, sequence reads were collapsed and filtered. Productive Simpson clonality was computed per sample as the square root of Simpson's diversity index over productive rearrangements. TCRdb stores this immuneACCESS table with in-frame sequences only. Part of the clones is absent; in the studies checked, under half of the shortfall reflects unresolved V genes, and no reason is known for the rest. V and J calls and clone size follow that table, whereas D and trimming were derived from the DNA. The sample records some 320,000 clones, approximately 85% of which are singletons. Around 6.9% of the sample is taken by the ten largest.

The sequence joins TRBV30 to TRBJ1-5; possibly the D gene is TRBD1, per 6 matching bases. The specimen sequenced was peripheral blood. The origin of this receptor is a human donor in a cohort sampled during active COVID-19. The DNA reads TGTGCCTGGAGTGTAGGGGGGGATCAGCCCCAGCATTTT. This translates into CAWSVGGDQPQHF.